Many counts were recorded for the clone carrying this T cell receptor (beta chain). Its antigen remains unknown. These data belong to a study of regulatory T cells in long-lasting Graves disease. The CDR3 covers 10 residues. Trimming shortened V by 7 bases and J by 5 bases, and 6 bases separated the two germline ends. Germline CDR1 SNHLY, CDR2 FYNNEI. General study points: Patients with persistent disease showed a bias toward TRBV28, TRBJ1-2 and TRBJ2-5. Compared with new cases, persistent Graves' patients showed reduced TCR diversity.

CDR3-region Arm-PCR and iRepertoire HTBI primers produced the TCR beta libraries. Each CDR3 protein gets one entry after TCRdb re-called the multiplex PCR reads with MiXCR. Here the sample spans about 420,000 distinct CDR3 sequences, roughly 15% being singletons. The time point: newly diagnosed GD, antithyroid drugs for less than 3 months. The TCR library was prepared using RNA isolated from PBMCs. This sample also belongs to another study, concerning T cells in Graves' hyperthyroidism and ophthalmopathy. That source reports: Patients were excluded for uncontrolled infection, other autoimmune disease, pregnancy or lactation. Appearing also in blood were most of the thyroid clonotypes expanded above 0.001.

This chain joins TRBV2 and TRBJ2-7; D is unresolved. The receptor was isolated from a woman aged 18-35 years with Graves disease. The source was peripheral blood mononuclear cells (PBMCs), collected at new diagnosis, from a patient treated with antithyroid drugs. As DNA, the CDR3 is TGTGCCAGCACCCTCAACGAGCAGTACTTC. Amino acid sequence: CASTLNEQYF.